Here is one TCR beta chain with its context. Its target is unknown. This record belongs to a study of T cell responses to AZD1222 COVID-19 vaccine. The V gene lost 5 bases and the J gene lost 6 bases, with 19 bases spanning the gap. The CDR3 loop spans 16 amino acids. Germline V gives CDR1 SGHNT, CDR2 YENEEA. Points from the study as a whole: Spike-spanning, vaccine-associated CD4 TCRs were dominant at 160-218 and 743-854. Clonal diversity may have been underestimated in mostly white British donors.

Method: immunoSEQ multiplex PCR; TCRdb's copy keeps in-frame clones and lacks some. The sample has nearly 110,000 clones, 85% to 90% seen once; the top ten hold approximately 5%. The source of this sequence is an adult in good health. The V gene is TRBV11-3, the J gene TRBJ2-2; D ambiguous. The sample was peripheral blood, taken on day 0 of AZD1222 vaccination. The CDR3 loop is CASSQPTARLAGELFF. DNA of the CDR3: TGTGCCAGCAGCCAACCTACTGCCCGACTCGCCGGGGAGCTGTTTTTT. Using reference TRBV11-3 and TRBJ2-2 for the parts outside the CDR3, the full variable domain is EAGVVQSPRYKIIEKKQPVAFWCNPISGHNTLYWYLQNLGQGPELLIRYENEEAVDDSQLPKDRFSAERLKGVDSTLKIQPAELGDSAVYLCASSQPTARLAGELFFGEGSRLTVL.